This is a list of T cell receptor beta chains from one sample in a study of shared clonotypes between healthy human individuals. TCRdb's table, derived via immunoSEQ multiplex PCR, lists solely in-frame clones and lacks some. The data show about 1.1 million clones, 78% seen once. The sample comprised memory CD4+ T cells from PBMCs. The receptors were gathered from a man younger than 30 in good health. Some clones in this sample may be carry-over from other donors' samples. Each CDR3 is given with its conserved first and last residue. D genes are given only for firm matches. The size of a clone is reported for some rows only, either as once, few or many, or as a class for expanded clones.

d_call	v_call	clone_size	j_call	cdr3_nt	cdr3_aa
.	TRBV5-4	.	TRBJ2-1	TGTGCCAGCAGCTCAGGAAGCACCAGCTCCTACAATGAGCAGTTCTTC	CASSSGSTSSYNEQFF
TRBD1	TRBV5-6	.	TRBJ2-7	TGTGCCAGCAGCGTGGGACCTAGGGGACAGGGATATGTCTCCTACGAGCAGTACTTC	CASSVGPRGQGYVSYEQYF
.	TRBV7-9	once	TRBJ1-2	TGTGCCAGCAGCTTACTCCTCCAAGCAGGGACTAACTATGGCTACACCTTC	CASSLLLQAGTNYGYTF
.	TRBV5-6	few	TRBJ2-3	TGTGCCAGCAGCTGGAACGGGGGCACAGATACGCAGTATTTT	CASSWNGGTDTQYF
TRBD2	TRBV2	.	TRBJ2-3	TGTGCCAGCAGCCAGACTAGCCGAAGCACAGATACGCAGTATTTT	CASSQTSRSTDTQYF
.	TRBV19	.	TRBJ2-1	TGTGCCAGTAGTATAAGTCTAGTCTCCTACAATGAGCAGTTCTTC	CASSISLVSYNEQFF
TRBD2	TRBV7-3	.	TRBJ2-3	TGTGCCAGCAGCTTTGGCGGGAGTCGGGCAGATACGCAGTATTTT	CASSFGGSRADTQYF
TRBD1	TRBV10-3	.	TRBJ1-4	TGTGCCATCAGCGGACAGGGGGCAGATGAAAAACTGTTTTTT	CAISGQGADEKLFF
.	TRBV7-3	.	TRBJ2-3	TGTGCCAGCAGCTTCGGGACGCCTCAGACAGATACGCAGTATTTT	CASSFGTPQTDTQYF
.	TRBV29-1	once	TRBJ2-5	TGCAGCGTTGAATTAGCAGGGTCCCAAGAGACCCAGTACTTC	CSVELAGSQETQYF
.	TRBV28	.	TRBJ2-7	TGTGCCAGCAGTTTTCAGCAATACGAGCAGTACTTC	CASSFQQYEQYF
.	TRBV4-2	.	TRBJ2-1	TGTGCCAGCAGCCAAACCTCTGGCGGGCCCTGGGATGAGCAGTTCTTC	CASSQTSGGPWDEQFF
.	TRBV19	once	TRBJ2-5	TGTGCCAGTAGTAAGTCAACAGGGCGGGAGACCCAGTACTTC	CASSKSTGRETQYF
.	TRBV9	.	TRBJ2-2	TGTGCCAGCAGCGTCTTTACCGGGGAGCTGTTTTTT	CASSVFTGELFF
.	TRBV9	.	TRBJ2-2	TGTGCCAGCAGCGTATTTGCTCTGGGGCTTGAACGGACCGGGGAGCTGTTTTTT	CASSVFALGLERTGELFF
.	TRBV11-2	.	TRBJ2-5	TGTGCCAGCAGCTTGTCGTGGAGCGGCGAGACCCAGTACTTC	CASSLSWSGETQYF
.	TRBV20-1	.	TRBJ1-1	TGCAGTGCTAGAGGGCAGAGTAAAGCTTTCTTT	CSARGQSKAFF
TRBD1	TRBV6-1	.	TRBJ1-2	TGTGCCAGCATTAGAGTGGGGACAGGCTATGGCTACACCTTC	CASIRVGTGYGYTF
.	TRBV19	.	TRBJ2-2	TGTGCCAGTAGTGAGGTCGGGGAGCTGTTTTTT	CASSEVGELFF